Following are 14 T cell receptor beta chains from one sample sequenced in a study of regulatory dendritic cells for organ transplantation. Produced via immunoSEQ multiplex PCR; TCRdb's table is partial and in-frame only. The table shows under 40,000 clones, with about 93% occurring only once. Sequencing was carried out using naive CD8+ T cells from blood. Regarding subset: CD45RA+ naive T cells. The receptors here all came from a human donor in good health.

This clone appeared a single time. The V and J genes are TRBV7-9 and TRBJ1-1; tentatively, D is TRBD1 (6 bases). CDR3 length: 14 amino acids. Germline V gene sequence: CDR1 SEHNR, CDR2 FQNEAQ (reference sequence). The ends were cut back, 4 bases at V and 2 bases at J, with 11 bases in the middle. CDR3 DNA sequence: TGTGCCAGCAGCTCCGGGACACTAAACACTGAAGCTTTCTTT. This codes for CASSSGTLNTEAFF.

V is TRBV28 and J is TRBJ2-1, with D tentatively TRBD2 (7 bases). This CDR3 is 15 amino acids long. Trimming removed 3 bases from V and 0 bases from J, with 9 bases in between. From germline, CDR1 is MDHEN and CDR2 SYDVKM. Here the CDR3 reads CASSLGGGSYNEQFF. The CDR3 nucleotides read TGTGCCAGCAGTTTGGGAGGGGGCTCCTACAATGAGCAGTTCTTC.

In its sample, this clone was seen once. V and J are TRBV21-1 and TRBJ2-7; whether TRBD2, the table's D call, matches the DNA was not checked. TRBV21-1 is noted as a pseudogene. CDR3 size: 12 residues. The CDR3 region is CASGKTGGEQYF. CDR3 DNA sequence: TGTGCCAGCGGCAAAACCGGGGGCGAGCAGTACTTC.

The gene calls are TRBV6-5 and TRBJ1-2, with 9 bases lining up with TRBD1. After removal of 7 bases from V and 3 bases from J, the junction contained 9 bases not matched to a gene. The CDR3 covers 15 residues. The V gene's germline CDR1 is MNHEY and CDR2 SVGAGI. The CDR3 reads CASTPMGQGYYGYTF. Written as DNA, the CDR3 is TGTGCCAGCACCCCGATGGGACAGGGCTACTATGGCTACACCTTC.

The chain couples TRBV6-5 to TRBJ2-7; 9 bases line up with TRBD2. CDR3 size: 14 residues. V lost 6 bases and J lost 1; bases outside the gene matches: 4. Germline CDR1 reads MNHEY; CDR2 reads SVGAGI. The CDR3 loop reads CASSPLAGSYEQYF. The CDR3 DNA is TGTGCCAGCAGCCCACTAGCGGGTTCCTACGAGCAGTACTTC.

This chain uses TRBV7-9 with TRBJ1-2; no clear D. Germline CDR1 and CDR2: SEHNR and FQNEAQ (reference sequence). V shed 5 bases and J shed 0 bases, with 13 bases lying between them. CDR3 length equals 15 residues. The CDR3 coding sequence is TGTGCCAGCAGCCCAGGAGGCGGTACTAACTATGGCTACACCTTC. This translates into CASSPGGGTNYGYTF.

The chain carries TRBV6-1 and TRBJ2-7, with D possibly being TRBD1 (6 bases). V was trimmed by 10 bases and J by 1 base, leaving 14 bases between them. The CDR3 totals 13 residues. Germline values: CDR1 MNHNS, CDR2 SASEGT. CDR3 loop: CAIKDSGSYEQYF. The CDR3 DNA follows: TGTGCCATTAAGGACAGTGGGTCCTACGAGCAGTACTTC.

This clone came up once. The J gene is TRBJ2-7, the V gene TRBV25-1, with 8 bases that match TRBD1. CDR1 and CDR2 (germline): MGHDK, SYGVNS. The trim removed 6 bases at V and 2 bases at J, leaving 9 bases unmatched. This CDR3 has 15 residues. The CDR3 DNA is TGTGCCAGCAGAGGGCCAGGGGGCCCCCCCTACGAGCAGTACTTC. Translation gives CASRGPGGPPYEQYF.

The genes are TRBV7-9 and TRBJ2-1; possibly TRBD2 for D (6 bases). The V and J ends lost 2 bases and 6 bases respectively, with 14 bases between them. The germline gives CDR1 SEHNR, CDR2 FQNEAQ (reference sequence). The CDR3 totals 15 residues. The CDR3 bases are TGTGCCAGCAGCTTATGGGACTCGAGGCGCAATGAGCAGTTCTTC. Protein: CASSLWDSRRNEQFF.

The chain is built from TRBV29-1 and TRBJ2-7; 7 positions match TRBD1. This CDR3 is 14 amino acids long. J was trimmed by 3 bases and V by 5 bases; bases with no gene match: 10. CDR1 and CDR2 from the germline V gene are SQVTM and ANQGSEA. CDR3 protein: CSVQTPGQIYEQYF. In DNA form, the CDR3 reads TGCAGCGTTCAGACACCGGGACAGATCTACGAGCAGTACTTC.

The chain links TRBV9 to TRBJ2-7, with D perhaps given as TRBD1 or TRBD2 (5 bases each). Per the germline V gene, CDR1 is SGDLS and CDR2 is YYNGEE. CDR3 length: 16 residues. V lost 0 bases, J lost 3 bases, and 16 bases lay in between. The CDR3 spells CASSVGGPQSVYEQYF. In nucleotides, the CDR3 is TGTGCCAGCAGCGTAGGGGGACCACAGTCGGTCTACGAGCAGTACTTC.

The chain links TRBV4-3 to TRBJ2-7, with a possible D match to TRBD1 (5 bases). Per germline, CDR1 LGHNA and CDR2 YSLEER. The V and J ends lost 3 bases and 5 bases respectively, with 20 bases between them. The CDR3 sequence is 16 residues long. CDR3 nucleotides: TGCGCCAGCAGCCAGGGCCCGGCTGACAGTCCTGACGAGCAGTACTTC. It encodes CASSQGPADSPDEQYF.

The rearrangement uses TRBV7-2 and TRBJ2-7; 7 nucleotides match TRBD2. This CDR3 region has 14 residues. Germline V gene lookup returns CDR1 SGHTA and CDR2 FQGNSA. Trimming took 5 bases from V and 4 from J; bases not matched to a gene: 8. The CDR3 here is CASSQLTSSYEQYF. As DNA, the CDR3 is TGTGCCAGCAGCCAATTGACTAGCAGTTACGAGCAGTACTTC.

The chain combines TRBV7-8 with TRBJ2-7, with D maybe TRBD2 (5 bases). Germline assignment: CDR1 SGHVS and CDR2 FQNEAQ. The CDR3 consists of 16 residues. Trimming removed 5 bases at V and 4 bases at J, with 21 bases between. The CDR3 here is CASSPGGASRLYEQYF. CDR3 sequence (DNA): TGTGCCAGCAGCCCCGGCGGTGCTAGCAGACTATACGAGCAGTACTTC.